This record concerns one TCR beta chain sequence. What it binds is unknown. These data originate in a study of CD8 T cells in Susac syndrome. The study's findings and limits: Expansion of Susac CD8+ clones peaked in TEMRA cells and in active patients.

CD8+ and CD4+ T cells taken from blood had their TCR beta sequenced. Through negative isolation, CD4+ and CD8+ T cells were obtained, while TEMRA cells were enriched using FACS. Reverse transcription of roughly 0.5 to 1 ug RNA was performed with random hexamers. TCRdb re-analysed the immunoSEQ multiplex PCR reads in MiXCR, keeping a single row per CDR3 protein. The sample shows 100,000 to 150,000 distinct CDR3 sequences, around 94% of them seen only once. The V and J ends lost 0 bases and 0 bases, in that order; junction bases with no gene match: 4. This CDR3 has 17 residues. The V gene's germline CDR1 is LGHNA and CDR2 YNFKEQ.

The sample consisted of CD8+ T cells from PBMCs. V and J are TRBV4-2 and TRBJ2-2, with 7 positions matching TRBD2. The TCR comes from a human donor with Susac syndrome. CDR3 loop: CASSQDQAGANTGELFF. The CDR3 nucleotides read TGTGCCAGCAGCCAAGATCAGGCGGGAGCGAACACCGGGGAGCTGTTTTTT.